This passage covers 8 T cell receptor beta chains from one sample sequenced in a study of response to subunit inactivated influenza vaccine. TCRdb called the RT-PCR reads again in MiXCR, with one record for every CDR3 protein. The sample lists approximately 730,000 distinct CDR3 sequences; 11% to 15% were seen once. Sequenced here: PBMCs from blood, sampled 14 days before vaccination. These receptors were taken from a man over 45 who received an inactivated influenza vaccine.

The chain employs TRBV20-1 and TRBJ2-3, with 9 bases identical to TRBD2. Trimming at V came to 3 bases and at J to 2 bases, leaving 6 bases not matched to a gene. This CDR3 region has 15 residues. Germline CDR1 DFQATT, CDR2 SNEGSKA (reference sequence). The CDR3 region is CSASLAGRDTDTQYF. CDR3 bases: TGCAGTGCTAGTCTAGCGGGGAGAGACACAGATACGCAGTATTTT.

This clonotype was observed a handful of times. CDR3 DNA sequence: TGTGCCAGCAGTGTAAGGAATTCACCCCTCCACTTT. This encodes CASSVRNSPLHF. J is TRBJ1-6 and V is TRBV2; D unresolved. This CDR3 region has 12 residues. Trimming removed 4 bases from V and 7 bases from J, with 5 bases in between. Germline V gene sequence: CDR1 SNHLY, CDR2 FYNNEI. The entire variable domain, with the rest obtained from reference TRBV2 and TRBJ1-6, is as follows: EPEVTQTPSHQVTQMGQEVILRCVPISNHLYFYWYRQILGQKVEFLVSFYNNEISEKSEIFDDQFSVERPDGSNFTLKIRSTKLEDSAMYFCASSVRNSPLHFGNGTRLTVT.

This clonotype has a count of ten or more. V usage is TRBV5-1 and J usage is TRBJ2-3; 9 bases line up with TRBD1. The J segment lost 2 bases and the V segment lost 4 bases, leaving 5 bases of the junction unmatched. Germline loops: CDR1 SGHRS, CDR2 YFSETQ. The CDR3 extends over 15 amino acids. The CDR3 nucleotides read TGCGCCAGCAGCACCGGGACAGGGTTCACAGATACGCAGTATTTT. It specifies CASSTGTGFTDTQYF.

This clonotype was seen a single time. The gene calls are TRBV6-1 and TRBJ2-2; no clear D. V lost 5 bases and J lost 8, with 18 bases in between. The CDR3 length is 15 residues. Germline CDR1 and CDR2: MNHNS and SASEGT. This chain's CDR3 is CASSPRVPGPGELFF. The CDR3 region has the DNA TGTGCCAGCAGTCCCCGGGTCCCCGGGCCAGGGGAGCTGTTTTTT.

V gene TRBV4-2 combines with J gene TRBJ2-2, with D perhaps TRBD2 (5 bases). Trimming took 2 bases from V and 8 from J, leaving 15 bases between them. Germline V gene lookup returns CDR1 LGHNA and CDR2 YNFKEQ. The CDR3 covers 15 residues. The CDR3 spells CASSQPARRVGELFF. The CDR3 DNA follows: TGTGCCAGCAGCCAACCGGCTCGGCGGGTGGGGGAGCTGTTTTTT.

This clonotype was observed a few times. CDR3 in DNA: TGTGCCAGCAGTTCCGGAAGCGGAGGCTCCTACAATGAGCAGTTCTTC. Protein product: CASSSGSGGSYNEQFF. The rearrangement uses TRBV28 and TRBJ2-1; D perhaps matches TRBD2 (5 bases). The CDR3 extends over 16 amino acids. Germline V gives CDR1 MDHEN, CDR2 SYDVKM. V shed 4 bases and J shed 0 bases, with 13 bases lying between them.

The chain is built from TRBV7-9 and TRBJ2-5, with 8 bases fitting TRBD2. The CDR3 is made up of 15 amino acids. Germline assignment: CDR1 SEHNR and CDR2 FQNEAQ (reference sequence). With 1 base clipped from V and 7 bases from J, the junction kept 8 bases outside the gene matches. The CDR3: CASSLELAAGGTQYF. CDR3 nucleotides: TGTGCCAGCAGCTTAGAACTAGCGGCAGGAGGGACCCAGTACTTC.

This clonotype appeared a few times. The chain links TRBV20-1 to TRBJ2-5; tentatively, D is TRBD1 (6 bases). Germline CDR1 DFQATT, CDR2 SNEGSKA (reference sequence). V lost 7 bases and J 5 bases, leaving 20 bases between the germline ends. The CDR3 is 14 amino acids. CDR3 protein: CSGNYPQGRETQYF. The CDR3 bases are TGCAGTGGCAATTATCCCCAGGGGCGCGAGACCCAGTACTTC.